This T cell receptor (beta chain) was identified during a study of Ad26.COV2.S vaccination and SARS-CoV-2 variants. Noted treatment: some 19 received Ad26.COV2.S at low or high dose, single or two shots; about five received placebo; per-sample allocation not given. Sampling was performed 63 days after the first vaccine or placebo injection. Boston provided a donor who was an adult aged 18-55 years. Remarks on this clone: The antigen is unknown.

Study-wide results and caveats: It is possible that the TCR breadth and depth analyses underestimated the total T cell responses. Placebo recipients trailed vaccine recipients in spike-specific TCR breadth.

Some clones are missing from TCRdb's copy, which holds only in-frame ones; the method was immunoSEQ multiplex PCR. The table records 350,000 to 500,000 clones, 85% to 90% of them present only once. Germline loops: CDR1 SGHVS, CDR2 FQNEAQ. The CDR3 sequence is 13 residues long. V was cut by 5 bases and J by 3 bases, with 10 bases left in between. The chain joins TRBV7-8 to TRBJ1-1; a weak D match, TRBD1 (6 bases). This specimen was peripheral blood, taken in a trial of Ad26.COV2.S vaccine versus placebo. The sequence was collected from a person between 18 and 59 years old who received the Ad26.COV2.S COVID-19 vaccine or a placebo. CDR3 sequence: CASSVDSHTEAFF. The CDR3 coding sequence is TGTGCCAGCAGCGTGGACAGCCACACTGAAGCTTTCTTT.